A selection of T cell receptor beta chains follows, all from one sample in a study of cytomegalovirus exposure and HLA in healthy donors. The repertoire was sequenced with immunoSEQ multiplex PCR; TCRdb's copy has only in-frame clones and lacks some. The sample holds about 210,000 clones; approximately 84% are singletons and the top ten take 0.2% to 0.25%. Sequencing was carried out using PBMCs. The receptor set was obtained from a girl aged 2 to 9 in good health and CMV-seronegative. CDR3s include the opening cysteine and the closing phenylalanine or tryptophan. A D gene is named only where the DNA matches it firmly. Part of the rows lack a size; the others show once, few, many or a class for expanded clones.

>TRBJ1-1|NA|TRBD1|TRBV18
CASSPRLGQRQGRLDTEAFF
TGTGCCAGCTCACCCCGACTAGGACAGAGACAGGGTAGGTTGGACACTGAAGCTTTCTTT
>TRBJ2-7|NA|TRBD2|TRBV30
CAWSVGLGSYEQYF
TGTGCCTGGAGTGTAGGACTAGGGTCCTACGAGCAGTACTTC
>TRBJ2-7|NA|NA|TRBV11-2
CASSFETPRFYEQYF
TGTGCCAGCAGCTTCGAGACTCCTAGGTTCTACGAGCAGTACTTC
>TRBJ2-5|few|TRBD1|TRBV27
CASRRGTGLRGGTQYF
TGTGCCAGCAGACGCGGGACAGGGCTACGCGGGGGGACCCAGTACTTC
>TRBJ1-4|NA|TRBD1|TRBV7-9
CASSPRQGMVLDNEKLFF
TGTGCCAGCAGCCCCCGACAGGGAATGGTGCTTGATAATGAAAAACTGTTTTTT
>TRBJ2-5|NA|NA|TRBV2
CATYSGLYQETQYF
TGTGCCACCTATAGCGGACTTTACCAAGAGACCCAGTACTTC
>TRBJ2-7|NA|NA|TRBV13
CASSSNLEMSGASENEQYF
TGTGCCAGCAGCTCCAACCTAGAAATGTCTGGGGCCAGTGAAAACGAGCAGTACTTC
>TRBJ2-7|NA|TRBD2|TRBV6-1
CASHLLAGASYEQYF
TGTGCCAGTCACTTGCTAGCGGGAGCGAGCTACGAGCAGTACTTC
>TRBJ1-1|NA|TRBD1|TRBV6-1
CASRDLTGGEAFF
TGTGCCAGCAGGGACCTTACAGGGGGTGAAGCTTTCTTT
>TRBJ2-7|NA|NA|TRBV5-4
CASSLARPLDYEQYF
TGTGCCAGCAGCTTGGCGCGGCCCCTTGACTACGAGCAGTACTTC
>TRBJ2-6|once|NA|TRBV7-9
CASSLHSGANVLTF
TGTGCCAGCAGCTTACACTCTGGGGCCAACGTCCTGACTTTC
>TRBJ2-3|NA|NA|TRBV7-2
CASRIWGGSINTQYF
TGTGCCAGCAGGATTTGGGGGGGCAGCATAAATACGCAGTATTTT
>TRBJ2-7|once|NA|TRBV5-4
CASSYIGILESEQYF
TGTGCCAGCAGCTACATTGGCATCCTTGAAAGCGAGCAGTACTTC
>TRBJ1-1|few|TRBD1|TRBV5-1
CASSPITGDRTHTEAFF
TGCGCCAGCAGCCCAATTACAGGGGACCGGACCCACACTGAAGCTTTCTTT
>TRBJ2-7|few|TRBD2|TRBV7-9
CASCRLSGGIPYEQYF
TGTGCCAGCTGCCGGTTGTCGGGAGGGATCCCCTACGAGCAGTACTTC
>TRBJ2-1|NA|TRBD2|TRBV14
CASSQEWGTSGLYNEQFF
TGTGCCAGCAGCCAAGAATGGGGGACTAGCGGTCTTTACAATGAGCAGTTCTTC
>TRBJ2-1|NA|TRBD2|TRBV2
CASSTSGNEQFF
TGTGCCAGCAGTACTAGCGGGAATGAGCAGTTCTTC
>TRBJ1-2|NA|NA|TRBV6-1
CASSASYGYGYTF
TGTGCCAGCAGTGCTAGTTACGGCTATGGCTACACCTTC
>TRBJ2-1|NA|TRBD2|TRBV15
CATSRASGDYNEQFF
TGTGCCACCAGCAGAGCGAGCGGGGACTACAATGAGCAGTTCTTC
>TRBJ1-1|NA|TRBD1|TRBV19
CASTEGGGPGTEAFF
TGTGCCAGTACGGAAGGGGGCGGGCCGGGGACTGAAGCTTTCTTT
>TRBJ1-6|NA|NA|TRBV19
CASGTGNSPLHF
TGTGCCAGTGGTACAGGGAATTCACCCCTCCACTTT
>TRBJ2-7|NA|NA|TRBV5-3
CARSRKGEGTYEQYF
TGTGCCAGAAGCCGCAAGGGGGAGGGAACCTACGAGCAGTACTTC
>TRBJ2-5|NA|NA|TRBV21-1
CASSLFRDRGPKQETQYF
TGTGCCAGCAGCCTATTCCGGGACAGGGGGCCCAAACAAGAGACCCAGTACTTC
>TRBJ2-1|NA|NA|TRBV6-1
CASNRERVYDEQFF
TGTGCCAGCAACCGGGAGAGGGTCTACGATGAGCAGTTCTTC
>TRBJ2-2|NA|TRBD1|TRBV7-9
CASSPPTGRTGGELFF
TGTGCCAGCAGCCCCCCGACAGGGCGGACAGGCGGGGAGCTGTTTTTT
>TRBJ2-1|NA|TRBD2|TRBV6-1
CASIRLAGRNEQFF
TGTGCCAGCATTCGACTAGCGGGAAGGAATGAGCAGTTCTTC
>TRBJ2-7|NA|TRBD1|TRBV5-5
CASSLTQTGYEQYF
TGTGCCAGCAGCCTTACACAGACAGGGTACGAGCAGTACTTC
>TRBJ1-2|NA|NA|TRBV7-9
CASSRDTLNYGYTF
TGTGCCAGCAGCCGGGACACCCTTAACTATGGCTACACCTTC
>TRBJ2-1|NA|TRBD1|TRBV29-1
CSVEDGQGAYNEQFF
TGCAGCGTTGAAGACGGACAGGGCGCCTACAATGAGCAGTTCTTC
>TRBJ2-7|NA|TRBD2|TRBV4-1
CASSPGGVTSGTYEQYF
TGCGCCAGCAGCCCGGGGGGGGTAACTAGCGGGACCTACGAGCAGTACTTC
>TRBJ2-1|NA|NA|TRBV9
CASSVGDGSINLNEQFF
TGTGCCAGCAGCGTAGGAGACGGGAGCATAAATCTCAATGAGCAGTTCTTC
>TRBJ2-2|once|NA|TRBV19
CASSIVGGPGELFF
TGTGCCAGTAGTATAGTTGGAGGACCCGGGGAGCTGTTTTTT
>TRBJ1-2|NA|NA|TRBV2
CASSEDRDYGYTF
TGTGCCAGCAGTGAAGACAGGGACTATGGCTACACCTTC
>TRBJ1-4|NA|TRBD1|TRBV7-9
CASSLGQGTTNEKLFF
TGTGCCAGCAGCTTAGGACAGGGGACAACTAATGAAAAACTGTTTTTT
>TRBJ2-5|NA|TRBD2|TRBV7-7
CASSRSGGRETQYF
TGTGCCAGCAGCCGTAGCGGGGGTCGAGAGACCCAGTACTTC
>TRBJ2-2|NA|NA|TRBV27
CASSTTPGGVRNTGELFF
TGTGCCAGCAGTACAACCCCCGGGGGTGTGAGGAACACCGGGGAGCTGTTTTTT
>TRBJ2-6|once|NA|TRBV6-4
CASSDSAEGANVLTF
TGTGCCAGCAGTGACTCAGCGGAGGGGGCCAACGTCCTGACTTTC
>TRBJ2-5|NA|NA|TRBV11-2
CASTYRREQETQYF
TGTGCCAGCACCTACAGGAGGGAACAAGAGACCCAGTACTTC
>TRBJ1-2|NA|NA|TRBV7-9
CASSLRGYTF
TGTGCCAGCAGCTTACGTGGCTACACCTTC
>TRBJ2-6|NA|NA|TRBV4-1
CASSQERKAEGGANVLTF
TGCGCCAGCAGCCAAGAACGTAAGGCGGAAGGTGGGGCCAACGTCCTGACTTTC
>TRBJ2-2|NA|NA|TRBV5-6
CASSLWTGVNTGELFF
TGTGCCAGCAGCTTGTGGACGGGGGTGAACACCGGGGAGCTGTTTTTT
>TRBJ1-1|NA|NA|TRBV30
CAWSVLVGGRAEAFF
TGTGCCTGGAGTGTTTTAGTCGGAGGTAGGGCTGAAGCTTTCTTT